The rows below give T cell receptor beta chains drawn from one sample of a study of metastatic and nonmetastatic thyroid tumors. TCRdb re-called the PCR reads with MiXCR. The sample records over 15,000 clones, 30% to 40% being singletons. Material for sequencing was tumor tissue. Every receptor here comes from a female donor with papillary thyroid cancer or a benign thyroid nodule (not recorded which). Some clones in this sample may be carry-over from other donors' samples. The CDR3 runs from the conserved cysteine through the conserved F or W. D genes are given only for firm matches. Expanded clones get a size class; other rows say once, few or many, or leave the size out.

V	D	size	length	J	CDR3	DNA
TRBV27	NA	many	15	TRBJ2-7	CASSLSRGAGYEQYF	TGTGCCAGCAGTTTATCTCGGGGGGCAGGTTACGAGCAGTACTTC
TRBV6-1	TRBD2	few	16	TRBJ2-7	CASSPPGLARFYEQYF	TGTGCCAGCAGTCCTCCGGGACTAGCGCGTTTCTACGAGCAGTACTTC
TRBV6-1	TRBD1	few	15	TRBJ1-2	CASSEVGRGPDGYTF	TGTGCCAGCAGTGAAGTGGGCAGGGGGCCCGATGGCTACACCTTC
TRBV4-3	NA	many	15	TRBJ1-3	CASSQDNNLGNTIYF	TGCGCCAGCAGCCAAGATAACAACCTTGGAAACACCATATATTTT
TRBV9	NA	many	14	TRBJ2-1	CASSPLDVDNEQFF	TGTGCCAGCAGCCCCCTGGATGTTGACAATGAGCAGTTCTTC
TRBV20-1	NA	NA	15	TRBJ1-1	CSARDPDTGNTEAFF	TGCAGTGCTAGAGATCCCGACACGGGGAACACTGAAGCTTTCTTT
TRBV30	NA	NA	13	TRBJ2-1	CAWSVLAPAEQFF	TGTGCCTGGAGTGTACTTGCGCCCGCTGAGCAGTTCTTC
TRBV6-1	NA	few	13	TRBJ2-7	CASKTSLIHEQYF	TGTGCCAGCAAAACTAGCCTAATCCACGAGCAGTACTTC
TRBV28	TRBD1	few	15	TRBJ2-7	CASSSPGTGAHEQYF	TGTGCCAGCAGCTCCCCCGGGACAGGGGCCCACGAGCAGTACTTC
TRBV2	NA	NA	16	TRBJ1-3	CASSEAVRAVGNTIYF	TGTGCCAGCAGTGAAGCTGTCAGGGCGGTTGGAAACACCATATATTTT
TRBV30	NA	NA	11	TRBJ1-1	CAFSLGSEAFF	TGTGCCTTTTCACTTGGCTCTGAAGCTTTCTTT
TRBV19	TRBD1	few	14	TRBJ1-5	CASSIGDRVGPQHF	TGTGCCAGTAGTATAGGGGACAGGGTAGGGCCCCAGCATTTT
TRBV4-1	TRBD2	medium-sized	17	TRBJ2-3	CASSRGGLAGLGDTQYF	TGCGCCAGCAGCCGGGGGGGACTAGCGGGCCTAGGGGATACGCAGTATTTT
TRBV27	NA	many	15	TRBJ1-4	CASSLLSGEGEKLFF	TGTGCCAGCAGTTTATTATCAGGTGAAGGTGAAAAACTGTTTTTT
TRBV2	NA	NA	16	TRBJ1-6	CASSTGQSSYNSHLHF	TGTGCCAGCTCTACAGGGCAGAGCTCCTATAATTCACACCTCCACTTT
TRBV6-1	TRBD1	few	14	TRBJ2-7	CASRPGTGPYEQYF	TGTGCCAGCAGGCCCGGGACAGGGCCCTACGAGCAGTACTTC
TRBV30	NA	NA	12	TRBJ1-1	CAWSPNNGEAFF	TGTGCCTGGAGTCCGAACAACGGTGAAGCTTTCTTT
TRBV13	NA	NA	14	TRBJ2-3	CASSFAQNPDTQYF	TGTGCCAGCAGCTTCGCTCAGAACCCAGATACGCAGTATTTT
TRBV27	TRBD2	few	17	TRBJ2-7	CASSLRGLAGWPGEQYF	TGTGCCAGCAGCTTAAGGGGATTAGCGGGATGGCCGGGCGAGCAGTACTTC
TRBV11-2	TRBD2	NA	17	TRBJ2-1	CASSTLGTRGRGNEQFF	TGTGCCAGCAGCACACTGGGGACTAGGGGCCGAGGGAATGAGCAGTTCTTC
TRBV6-1	TRBD1	few	15	TRBJ2-7	CASSEADRGPVKQYF	TGTGCCAGCAGTGAAGCGGACAGGGGGCCCGTAAAGCAGTACTTC
TRBV28	NA	NA	12	TRBJ1-5	CATNNYHQPQHF	TGTGCCACCAACAACTATCATCAGCCCCAGCATTTT
TRBV30	TRBD2	NA	15	TRBJ2-1	CAWSRLAGAGNEQFF	TGTGCCTGGAGCCGACTAGCGGGCGCCGGCAATGAGCAGTTCTTC
TRBV6-1	TRBD1	few	15	TRBJ1-4	CASIHRGQTNEKLFF	TGTGCCAGCATCCACAGGGGGCAAACTAATGAAAAACTGTTTTTT
TRBV25-1	TRBD1	NA	14	TRBJ2-7	CASSPDRGLYEQYF	TGTGCCAGCAGTCCCGACAGGGGGCTCTACGAGCAGTACTTC
TRBV5-1	TRBD1	once	16	TRBJ2-5	CASSLVGTGGGETQYF	TGCGCCAGCAGCTTGGTCGGGACAGGGGGTGGAGAGACCCAGTACTTC
TRBV7-2	TRBD2	NA	13	TRBJ2-1	CASSPGTRIEQFF	TGTGCCAGCAGCCCCGGGACTAGGATTGAGCAGTTCTTC
TRBV19	TRBD2	once	14	TRBJ2-2	CASIGLANAGELFF	TGTGCCAGTATCGGACTAGCAAACGCCGGGGAGCTGTTTTTT
TRBV6-5	NA	NA	13	TRBJ1-4	CASRSYIHEKLFF	TGTGCCAGCAGGTCCTACATCCATGAAAAACTGTTTTTT
TRBV6-1	NA	many	14	TRBJ2-7	CASSGGQGWYEQYF	TGTGCCAGCAGTGGCGGTCAGGGGTGGTACGAGCAGTACTTC
TRBV15	NA	NA	15	TRBJ2-2	CATSREPRTAGELFF	TGTGCCACCAGCAGAGAACCCCGGACGGCCGGGGAGCTGTTTTTT
TRBV20-1	TRBD1	NA	18	TRBJ2-7	CSAALVGGGQGSSYEQYF	TGCAGTGCTGCCCTGGTGGGAGGTGGACAGGGCTCCTCCTACGAGCAGTACTTC
TRBV20-1	NA	NA	14	TRBJ2-5	CSARDRGRLETQYF	TGCAGTGCTAGAGATAGGGGGAGGCTAGAGACCCAGTACTTC
TRBV7-2	TRBD1	NA	18	TRBJ1-5	CASSLAVQGASGNQPQHF	TGTGCCAGCAGCTTAGCGGTACAGGGGGCAAGTGGCAATCAGCCCCAGCATTTT
TRBV11-3	TRBD2	NA	13	TRBJ2-2	CASSTGGTGELFF	TGTGCCAGCAGCACGGGAGGTACCGGGGAGCTGTTTTTT
TRBV9	NA	NA	12	TRBJ1-6	CASSGLNEPLHF	TGTGCCAGCAGCGGACTGAATGAACCCCTCCACTTT
TRBV30	NA	NA	13	TRBJ2-5	CAWSRGAGETQYF	TGTGCCTGGAGCAGGGGGGCGGGAGAGACCCAGTACTTC
TRBV6-1	NA	few	14	TRBJ2-2	CASKEYPSTGYLFF	TGTGCCAGCAAGGAGTACCCGAGCACCGGGTATCTGTTTTTT
TRBV6-6	NA	few	17	TRBJ1-6	CASSYTRPGLYNSPLHF	TGTGCCAGCAGTTATACCCGTCCGGGACTGTATAATTCACCCCTCCACTTT
TRBV20-1	NA	medium-sized	14	TRBJ2-1	CSNRDFISYNEQFF	TGCAGTAACCGGGACTTCATCTCCTACAATGAGCAGTTCTTC
TRBV6-1	NA	NA	15	TRBJ2-7	CAIMARGLISYEQYF	TGTGCCATCATGGCGAGGGGACTGATCTCCTACGAGCAGTACTTC
TRBV20-1	TRBD2	NA	15	TRBJ2-1	CSARDPRTSVNEQFF	TGCAGTGCTAGAGATCCTAGGACTAGCGTCAATGAGCAGTTCTTC
TRBV20-1	NA	NA	14	TRBJ1-4	CCASPGPQTGKLFF	TGCTGTGCTAGTCCTGGGCCCCAAACGGGAAAACTGTTTTTT
TRBV30	NA	NA	15	TRBJ1-5	CAWSRRGLWNQPQHF	TGTGCCTGGAGTCGTCGGGGTTTATGGAATCAGCCGCAGCATTTT
TRBV27	NA	NA	14	TRBJ1-1	CASSLGGWGTEAFF	TGTGCCAGCAGTTTGGGGGGATGGGGCACTGAAGCTTTCTTT
TRBV12-3/TRBV12-4	NA	many	14	TRBJ2-5	CASSLPESQETQYF	TGTGCCAGCAGTTTGCCGGAGTCACAAGAGACCCAGTACTTC
TRBV11-1	TRBD1	NA	16	TRBJ2-2	CASSKGDRVPTGELFF	TGTGCCAGCAGCAAAGGGGACAGGGTGCCCACCGGGGAGCTGTTTTTT
TRBV9	TRBD1	many	16	TRBJ1-3	CASSAGQVNSGNTIYF	TGTGCCAGCAGCGCCGGACAGGTGAACTCTGGAAACACCATATATTTT
TRBV11-3	NA	NA	14	TRBJ1-1	CASSRGRSNTEAFF	TGTGCCAGCAGCCGCGGCCGTTCGAACACTGAAGCTTTCTTT
TRBV15	NA	medium-sized	15	TRBJ2-5	CATSRYRRVQETQYF	TGTGCCACCAGCAGATACCGGAGGGTTCAGGAGACCCAGTACTTC
TRBV19	TRBD2	NA	16	TRBJ2-2	CASSISTSSNTGELFF	TGTGCCAGTAGTATTTCGACTAGCTCGAACACCGGGGAGCTGTTTTTT
TRBV4-1	TRBD1	NA	18	TRBJ2-5	CASSQDWFGQGLGETQYF	TGCGCCAGCAGCCAAGATTGGTTCGGACAGGGGCTCGGGGAGACCCAGTACTTC
TRBV11-3	TRBD1	medium-sized	15	TRBJ2-7	CASSLAQGARYEQYF	TGTGCCAGCAGCTTAGCACAGGGGGCTAGGTACGAGCAGTACTTC
TRBV6-4	NA	many	15	TRBJ1-2	CASSAGPPTFYGYTF	TGTGCCAGCAGTGCCGGGCCGCCAACCTTCTATGGCTACACCTTC
TRBV6-2/TRBV6-3	TRBD1	medium-sized	15	TRBJ1-3	CASRGQESSGNTIYF	TGTGCCAGCAGAGGACAGGAGAGCTCTGGAAACACCATATATTTT